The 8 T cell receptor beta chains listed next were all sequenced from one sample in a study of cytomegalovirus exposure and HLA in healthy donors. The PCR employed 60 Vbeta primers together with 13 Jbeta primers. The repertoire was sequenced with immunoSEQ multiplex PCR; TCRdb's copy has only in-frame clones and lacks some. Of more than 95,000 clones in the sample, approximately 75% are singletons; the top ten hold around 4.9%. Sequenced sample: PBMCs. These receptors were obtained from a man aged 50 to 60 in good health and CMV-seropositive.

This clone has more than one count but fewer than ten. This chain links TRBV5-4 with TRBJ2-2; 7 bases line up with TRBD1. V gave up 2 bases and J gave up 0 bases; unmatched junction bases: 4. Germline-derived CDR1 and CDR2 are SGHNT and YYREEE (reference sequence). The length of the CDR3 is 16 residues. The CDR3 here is CASSFPDRTNTGELFF. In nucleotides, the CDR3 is TGTGCCAGCAGCTTCCCGGACAGGACGAACACCGGGGAGCTGTTTTTT.

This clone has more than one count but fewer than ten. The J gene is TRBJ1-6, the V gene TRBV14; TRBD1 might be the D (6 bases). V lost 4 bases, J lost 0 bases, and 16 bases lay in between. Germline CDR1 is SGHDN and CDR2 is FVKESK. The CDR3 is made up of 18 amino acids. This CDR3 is CASSPRQRGLSYNSPLHF. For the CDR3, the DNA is TGTGCCAGCAGCCCCCGACAGCGGGGGCTCTCCTATAATTCACCCCTCCACTTT.

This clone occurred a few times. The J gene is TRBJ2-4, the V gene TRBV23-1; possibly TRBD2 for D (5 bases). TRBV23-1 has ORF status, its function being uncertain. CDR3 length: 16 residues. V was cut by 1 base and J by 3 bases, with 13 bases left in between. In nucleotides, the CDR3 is TGCGCCAGCAGTCAATATCTGGAGGTAGTCAAAAACATTCAGTACTTC. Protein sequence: CASSQYLEVVKNIQYF.

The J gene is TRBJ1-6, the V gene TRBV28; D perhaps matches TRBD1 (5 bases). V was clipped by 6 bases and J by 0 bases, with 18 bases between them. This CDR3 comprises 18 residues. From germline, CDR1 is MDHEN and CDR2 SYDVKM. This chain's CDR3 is CASSIVGGKSSYNSPLHF. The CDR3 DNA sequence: TGTGCCAGCAGCATCGTTGGGGGGAAAAGCTCCTATAATTCACCCCTCCACTTT.

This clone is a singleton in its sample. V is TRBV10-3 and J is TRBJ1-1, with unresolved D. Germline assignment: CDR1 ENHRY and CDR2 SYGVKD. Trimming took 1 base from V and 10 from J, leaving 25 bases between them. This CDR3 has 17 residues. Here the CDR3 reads CAISEFTGGEGSKRAFF. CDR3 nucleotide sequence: TGTGCCATCAGTGAGTTCACCGGAGGAGAGGGATCGAAGAGAGCTTTCTTT.

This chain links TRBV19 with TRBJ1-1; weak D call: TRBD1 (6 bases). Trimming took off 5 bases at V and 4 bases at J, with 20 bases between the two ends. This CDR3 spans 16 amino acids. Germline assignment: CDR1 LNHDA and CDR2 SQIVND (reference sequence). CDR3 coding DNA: TGTGCCAGTAGTGACCCTCTACAGGGACCGGGCACTGAAGCTTTCTTT. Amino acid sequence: CASSDPLQGPGTEAFF.

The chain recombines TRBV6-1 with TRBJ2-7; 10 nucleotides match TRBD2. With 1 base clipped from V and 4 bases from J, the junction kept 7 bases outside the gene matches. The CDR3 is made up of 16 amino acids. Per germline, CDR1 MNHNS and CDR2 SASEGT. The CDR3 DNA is TGTGCCAGCAGTGAAGTCCTAAGACTAGCGGGTTACGAGCAGTACTTC. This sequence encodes CASSEVLRLAGYEQYF.

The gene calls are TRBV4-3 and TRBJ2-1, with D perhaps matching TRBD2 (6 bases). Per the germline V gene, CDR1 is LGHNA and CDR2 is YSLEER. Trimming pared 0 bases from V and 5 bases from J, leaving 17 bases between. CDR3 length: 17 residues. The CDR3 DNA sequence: TGCGCCAGCAGCCAAGATCGGGCGGGGCCCCCCAACAATGAGCAGTTCTTC. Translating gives CASSQDRAGPPNNEQFF.